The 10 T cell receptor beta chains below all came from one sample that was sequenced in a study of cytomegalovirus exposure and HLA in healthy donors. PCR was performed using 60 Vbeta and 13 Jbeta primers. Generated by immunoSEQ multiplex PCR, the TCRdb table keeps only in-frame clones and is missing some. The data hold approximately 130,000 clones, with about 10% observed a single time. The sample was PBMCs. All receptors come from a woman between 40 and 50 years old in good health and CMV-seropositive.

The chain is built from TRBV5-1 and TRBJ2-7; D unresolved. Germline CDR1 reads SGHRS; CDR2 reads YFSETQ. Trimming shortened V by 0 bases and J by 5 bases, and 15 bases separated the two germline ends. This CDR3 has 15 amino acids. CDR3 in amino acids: CASSLAGVPLNEQYF. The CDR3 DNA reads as TGCGCCAGCAGCTTGGCCGGTGTCCCGTTAAACGAGCAGTACTTC.

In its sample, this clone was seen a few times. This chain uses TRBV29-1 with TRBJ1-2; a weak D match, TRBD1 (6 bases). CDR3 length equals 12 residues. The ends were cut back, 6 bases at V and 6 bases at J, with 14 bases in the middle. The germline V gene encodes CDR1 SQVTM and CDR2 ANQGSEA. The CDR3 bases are TGCAGCGTCCTAACAGGGAGCGATGGCTACACCTTC. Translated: CSVLTGSDGYTF.

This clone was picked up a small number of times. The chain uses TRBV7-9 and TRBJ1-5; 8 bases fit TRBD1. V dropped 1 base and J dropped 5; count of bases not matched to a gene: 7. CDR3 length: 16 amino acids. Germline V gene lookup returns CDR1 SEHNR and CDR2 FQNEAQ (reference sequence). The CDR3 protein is CASSLGTYRGDQPQHF. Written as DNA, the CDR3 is TGTGCCAGCAGCTTAGGGACCTACAGGGGGGATCAGCCCCAGCATTTT.

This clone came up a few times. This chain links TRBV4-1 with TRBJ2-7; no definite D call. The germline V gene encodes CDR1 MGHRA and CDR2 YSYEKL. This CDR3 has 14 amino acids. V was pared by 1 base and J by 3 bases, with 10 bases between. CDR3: CASSQVGFYYEQYF. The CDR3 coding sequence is TGCGCCAGCAGCCAAGTCGGGTTCTACTACGAGCAGTACTTC.

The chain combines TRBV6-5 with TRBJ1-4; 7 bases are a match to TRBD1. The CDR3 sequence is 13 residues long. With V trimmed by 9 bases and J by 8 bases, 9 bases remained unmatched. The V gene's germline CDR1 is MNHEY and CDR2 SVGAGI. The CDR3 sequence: CASRGTEGEKLFF. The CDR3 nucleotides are TGTGCCAGTCGGGGGACAGAGGGAGAAAAACTGTTTTTT.

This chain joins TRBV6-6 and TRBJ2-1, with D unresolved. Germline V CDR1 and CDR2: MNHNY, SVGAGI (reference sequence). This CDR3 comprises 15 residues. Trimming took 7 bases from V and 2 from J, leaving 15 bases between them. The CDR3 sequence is CASTGFGPTYNEQFF. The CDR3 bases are TGTGCCAGCACAGGCTTTGGTCCTACCTACAATGAGCAGTTCTTC.

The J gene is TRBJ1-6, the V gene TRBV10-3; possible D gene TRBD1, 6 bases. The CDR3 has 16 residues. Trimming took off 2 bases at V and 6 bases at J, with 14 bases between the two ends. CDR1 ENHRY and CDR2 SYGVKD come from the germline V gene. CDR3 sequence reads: CAISETMTGANSPLHF. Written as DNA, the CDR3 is TGTGCCATCAGTGAGACTATGACAGGAGCTAATTCACCCCTCCACTTT.

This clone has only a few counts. In DNA form, the CDR3 reads TGTGCCATCAGTGAGTCGCGGGGGGACAGGGGCACCAATGAGCAGTTCTTC. Translating gives CAISESRGDRGTNEQFF. The chain links TRBV10-3 to TRBJ2-1; 10 nucleotides match TRBD1. J lost 6 bases, V lost 0 bases, and 8 bases had no gene match. In germline, CDR1 is ENHRY, CDR2 SYGVKD. CDR3 length: 17 amino acids.

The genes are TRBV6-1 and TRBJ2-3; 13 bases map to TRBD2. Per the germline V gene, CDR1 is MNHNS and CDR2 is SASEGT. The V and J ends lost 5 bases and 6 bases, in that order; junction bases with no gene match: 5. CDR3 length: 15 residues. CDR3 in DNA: TGTGCCAGCAGTACTGGACTAGCGGGGGTGGATACGCAGTATTTT. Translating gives CASSTGLAGVDTQYF.

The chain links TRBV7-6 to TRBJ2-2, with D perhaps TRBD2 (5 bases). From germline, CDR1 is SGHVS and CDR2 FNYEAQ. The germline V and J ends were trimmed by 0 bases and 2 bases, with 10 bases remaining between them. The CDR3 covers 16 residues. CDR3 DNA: TGTGCCAGCAGCTTAGCGGCCCGGACTAACACCGGGGAGCTGTTTTTT. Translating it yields CASSLAARTNTGELFF.